Described below is a single T cell receptor beta chain sequence and its context. This specimen comes from a study of cytomegalovirus exposure and HLA in healthy donors. A multiplex PCR was run with 60 Vbeta primers and 13 Jbeta primers. The repertoire was sequenced with immunoSEQ multiplex PCR; TCRdb's copy has only in-frame clones and lacks some. Of roughly 180,000 clones listed, roughly four fifths are singletons. Germline V CDR1 and CDR2: MNHEY, SMNVEV (reference sequence). CDR3 length: 15 amino acids. V trimming: 4 bases; J trimming: 7 bases; junction bases outside the gene matches: 5. The rearrangement links TRBV27 to TRBJ2-1, with 12 bases fitting TRBD2. This clonotype originated in a man between 18 and 35 years old in good health and CMV-seronegative. Specimen: PBMCs. The CDR3 DNA is TGTGCCAGCAGTTATACTGGACTAGCGGGAAATGAGCAGTTCTTC. It yields the protein CASSYTGLAGNEQFF.